This entry is about one T cell receptor beta chain. No antigen is known for it. No per-base quality is available; no much larger clone lies one base away. The library was produced with the immunoSEQ multiplex PCR assay. The immuneACCESS repertoire file appears here via TCRdb, limited to in-frame rearrangements. These files lack a portion of the clones; in checked studies, under half of the deficit traces to unresolved V genes, and the cause of the others is not known. Across this sample there are 65,000 to 85,000 clones, with roughly 93% seen only once. The ten largest clones take up 0.35% to 0.4% of the sample. The data stem from a study of technical replicates of blood from several donors (dated by TCRdb to 2015 to 2018). V is pruned by 0 bases and J by 8 bases, leaving 5 bases of the junction without a gene match. CDR1 and CDR2 (SGHRS, YFSETQ) derive from the germline V gene. Including cysteine and phenylalanine, the CDR3 has 15 amino acids. Just CDR3 DNA is preserved here, 45 bases in frame from base 1.

The chain is encoded by TRBV5-1 joined to TRBJ2-1; TRBD2 fits 10 bases in the junction. Sequenced: T cells isolated from PBMCs. This TCR came from a human donor in good health. This receptor has the CDR3 CASSLALAGADEQFF. In nucleotides, the sequence is TGCGCCAGCAGCTTGGCCCTAGCGGGAGCAGATGAGCAGTTCTTC.